Listed below are T cell receptor beta chains from one sample, sequenced in a study of T cell changes during pregnancy in multiple sclerosis. The data were produced by immunoSEQ multiplex PCR, yet TCRdb's version contains in-frame clones alone and is incomplete. The repertoire includes fewer than 45,000 clones, about nine tenths of them detected once, and about 0.43% sits in the top ten. Sequencing used CD4+ T cells from peripheral blood mononuclear cells, obtained in the third trimester of pregnancy. These receptors came from a female donor in good health, enrolled as a control in a pregnancy study. The CDR3 runs from the conserved cysteine through the conserved F or W. The D gene is left open where the match is weak. Size tells how often a clone was seen (once, few, many) or the class of an expanded clone, and some rows leave it out.

clone size	V gene	J gene	D gene	CDR3 protein	CDR3 DNA
NA	TRBV7-2	TRBJ2-1	NA	CASSHPGNEQFF	TGTGCCAGCAGCCACCCCGGGAATGAGCAGTTCTTC
NA	TRBV7-2	TRBJ1-5	NA	CASSLGEGKPQHF	TGTGCCAGCAGCCTGGGAGAAGGGAAACCCCAGCATTTT
once	TRBV7-3	TRBJ2-1	NA	CASSLLVDNEQFF	TGTGCCAGCAGCTTATTGGTAGATAATGAGCAGTTCTTC
once	TRBV4-3	TRBJ1-1	NA	CASSPIGLLNTEAFF	TGCGCCAGCAGCCCAATCGGTCTTTTGAACACTGAAGCTTTCTTT
NA	TRBV5-4	TRBJ1-1	NA	CASSPQRGGVNTEAFF	TGTGCCAGCAGCCCGCAGAGGGGAGGGGTGAACACTGAAGCTTTCTTT
NA	TRBV11-3	TRBJ2-1	NA	CASSLTGGTEQFF	TGTGCCAGTTCGCTTACGGGCGGGACCGAGCAGTTCTTC
NA	TRBV29-1	TRBJ2-7	NA	CSVRLQGRLYEQYF	TGCAGCGTTCGTCTCCAGGGTCGACTCTACGAGCAGTACTTC
once	TRBV5-1	TRBJ1-4	NA	CASSLGPVNEKLFF	TGCGCCAGCAGCTTGGGTCCGGTTAATGAAAAACTGTTTTTT
NA	TRBV7-2	TRBJ2-7	TRBD2	CASSLGPSGGTYEQYF	TGTGCCAGCAGCTTAGGGCCTAGCGGGGGGACCTACGAGCAGTACTTC
once	TRBV4-2	TRBJ2-3	NA	CASGADTQYF	TGTGCCAGCGGGGCGGATACGCAGTATTTT
once	TRBV7-8	TRBJ1-2	NA	CASSLDQVGGYTF	TGTGCCAGCAGCTTAGACCAGGTTGGGGGCTACACCTTC
NA	TRBV28	TRBJ1-1	NA	CASRPPRASEAFF	TGTGCCAGCAGGCCTCCCAGGGCCTCTGAAGCTTTCTTT
NA	TRBV20-1	TRBJ1-4	NA	CSAWGGEKLFF	TGCAGTGCGTGGGGAGGGGAAAAACTGTTTTTT
NA	TRBV6-6	TRBJ2-1	TRBD1	CASRTGGNEQFF	TGTGCCAGCAGAACAGGGGGCAATGAGCAGTTCTTC
NA	TRBV5-1	TRBJ2-5	NA	CASSDRRQKYQETQYF	TGCGCCAGCAGCGATCGCCGACAGAAGTACCAAGAGACCCAGTACTTC
NA	TRBV5-1	TRBJ1-1	TRBD1	CASSLDLQGAHLTAFF	TGCGCCAGCAGCTTGGACTTACAGGGGGCCCATCTGACGGCTTTCTTT
NA	TRBV19	TRBJ1-1	NA	CASSIFSGRTEAFF	TGTGCCAGTAGTATTTTTTCAGGGCGAACTGAAGCTTTCTTT
NA	TRBV28	TRBJ1-5	NA	CASKVGGGNQPQHF	TGTGCCAGCAAGGTGGGGGGAGGCAATCAGCCCCAGCATTTT
NA	TRBV7-3	TRBJ2-1	TRBD2	CASSLSFAGTSGSNEQFF	TGTGCCAGCAGCTTATCCTTCGCCGGGACTAGCGGGAGTAATGAGCAGTTCTTC
NA	TRBV6-5	TRBJ1-1	NA	CASSFERTTEAFF	TGTGCCAGCAGTTTCGAGAGAACCACTGAAGCTTTCTTT
NA	TRBV6-1	TRBJ2-5	NA	CASSRDGTHQETQYF	TGTGCCAGCAGTCGAGATGGGACACACCAAGAGACCCAGTACTTC
NA	TRBV10-3	TRBJ1-3	TRBD1	CATGTEQNTIYF	TGTGCCACGGGGACAGAGCAAAACACCATATATTTT
NA	TRBV19	TRBJ2-7	NA	CASRWGAGYEQYF	TGTGCCAGTCGGTGGGGCGCCGGCTACGAGCAGTACTTC
NA	TRBV5-4	TRBJ1-2	NA	CASSLDQGGGYTF	TGTGCCAGCAGCTTGGACCAGGGAGGGGGCTACACCTTC
few	TRBV10-3	TRBJ1-1	NA	CAIRPGANTEAFF	TGTGCCATCAGGCCGGGAGCTAACACTGAAGCTTTCTTT
NA	TRBV6-1	TRBJ1-3	NA	CASSGGLRNTIYF	TGTGCCAGCAGTGGTGGACTGCGAAACACCATATATTTT
NA	TRBV6-5	TRBJ2-7	TRBD2	CASSSSGRGRLEQYF	TGTGCCAGCAGTTCTAGCGGGAGGGGACGGCTCGAGCAGTACTTC
NA	TRBV11-2	TRBJ2-6	NA	CASSKTGTWVSGANVLTF	TGTGCCAGCTCCAAAACCGGGACATGGGTTTCTGGGGCCAACGTCCTGACTTTC
NA	TRBV28	TRBJ2-1	NA	CASSLIQGLPYNEQFF	TGTGCCAGCAGTTTAATTCAGGGGCTGCCCTACAATGAGCAGTTCTTC
NA	TRBV28	TRBJ1-4	TRBD1	CASSPPGQGGEKLFF	TGTGCCAGCAGCCCACCGGGACAGGGTGGCGAAAAACTGTTTTTT
NA	TRBV15	TRBJ2-1	NA	CATSRQGYGRNSEQFF	TGTGCCACCAGCCGCCAAGGTTACGGGAGAAATTCTGAGCAGTTCTTC
once	TRBV15	TRBJ2-3	TRBD2	CATSRDWRGGTDTQYF	TGTGCCACCAGCAGAGATTGGCGGGGGGGCACAGATACGCAGTATTTT
NA	TRBV7-6	TRBJ2-3	TRBD2	CASSYPGLAGVHDTQYF	TGTGCCAGCAGCTATCCGGGACTAGCGGGAGTTCACGATACGCAGTATTTT
NA	TRBV7-9	TRBJ2-5	TRBD2	CASSSGTSGRGLQETQYF	TGTGCCAGCAGCTCCGGGACTAGCGGGAGGGGTTTACAAGAGACCCAGTACTTC
once	TRBV2	TRBJ2-7	NA	CASSGALEQYF	TGTGCCAGCAGTGGAGCCCTCGAGCAGTACTTC